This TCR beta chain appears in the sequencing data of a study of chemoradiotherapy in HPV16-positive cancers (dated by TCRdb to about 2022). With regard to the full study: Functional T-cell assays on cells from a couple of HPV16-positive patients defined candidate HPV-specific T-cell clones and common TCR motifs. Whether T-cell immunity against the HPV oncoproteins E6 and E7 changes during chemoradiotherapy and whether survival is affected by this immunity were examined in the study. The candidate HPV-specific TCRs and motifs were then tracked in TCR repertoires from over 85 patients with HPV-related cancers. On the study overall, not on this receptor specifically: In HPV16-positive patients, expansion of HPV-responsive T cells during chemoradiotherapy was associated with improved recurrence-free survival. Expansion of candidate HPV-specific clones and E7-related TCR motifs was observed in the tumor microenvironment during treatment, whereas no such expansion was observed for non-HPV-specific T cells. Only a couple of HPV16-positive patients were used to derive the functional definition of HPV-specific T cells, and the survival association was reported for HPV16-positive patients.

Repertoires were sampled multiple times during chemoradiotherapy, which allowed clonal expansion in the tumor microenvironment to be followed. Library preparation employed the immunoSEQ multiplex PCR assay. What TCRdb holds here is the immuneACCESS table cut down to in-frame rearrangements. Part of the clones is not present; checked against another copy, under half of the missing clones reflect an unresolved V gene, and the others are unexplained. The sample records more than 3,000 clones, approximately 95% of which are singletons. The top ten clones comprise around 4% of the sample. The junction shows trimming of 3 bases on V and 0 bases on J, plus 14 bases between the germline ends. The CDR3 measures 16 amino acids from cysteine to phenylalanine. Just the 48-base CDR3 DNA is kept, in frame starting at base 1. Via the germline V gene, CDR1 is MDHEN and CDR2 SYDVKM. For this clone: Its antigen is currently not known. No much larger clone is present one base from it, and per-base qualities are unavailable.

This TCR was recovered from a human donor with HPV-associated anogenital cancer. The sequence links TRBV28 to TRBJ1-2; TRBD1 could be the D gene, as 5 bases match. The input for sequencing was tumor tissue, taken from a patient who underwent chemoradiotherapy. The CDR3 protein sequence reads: CASSLTDPLTNYGYTF. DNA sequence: TGTGCCAGCAGTTTGACAGATCCATTAACTAACTATGGCTACACCTTC.